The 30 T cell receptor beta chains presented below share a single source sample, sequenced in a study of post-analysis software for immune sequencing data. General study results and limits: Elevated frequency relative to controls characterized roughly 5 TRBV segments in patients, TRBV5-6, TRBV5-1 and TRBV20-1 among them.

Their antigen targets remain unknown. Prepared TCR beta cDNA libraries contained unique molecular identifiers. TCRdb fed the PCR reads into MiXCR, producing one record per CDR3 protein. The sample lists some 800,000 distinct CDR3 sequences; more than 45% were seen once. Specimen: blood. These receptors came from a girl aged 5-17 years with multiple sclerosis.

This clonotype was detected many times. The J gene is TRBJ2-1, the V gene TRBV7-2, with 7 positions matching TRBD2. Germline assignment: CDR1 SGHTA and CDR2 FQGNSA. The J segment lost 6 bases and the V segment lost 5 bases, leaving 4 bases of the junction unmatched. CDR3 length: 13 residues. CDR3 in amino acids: CASSLRGVNEQFF. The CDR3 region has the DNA TGTGCCAGCAGCCTCCGGGGGGTCAATGAGCAGTTCTTC.

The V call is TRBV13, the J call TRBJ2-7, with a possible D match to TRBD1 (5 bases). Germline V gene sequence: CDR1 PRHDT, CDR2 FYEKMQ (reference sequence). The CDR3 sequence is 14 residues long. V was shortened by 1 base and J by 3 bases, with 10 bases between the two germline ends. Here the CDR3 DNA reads TGTGCCAGCAGCTTAGTACGAGACAGCTACGAGCAGTACTTC. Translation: CASSLVRDSYEQYF.

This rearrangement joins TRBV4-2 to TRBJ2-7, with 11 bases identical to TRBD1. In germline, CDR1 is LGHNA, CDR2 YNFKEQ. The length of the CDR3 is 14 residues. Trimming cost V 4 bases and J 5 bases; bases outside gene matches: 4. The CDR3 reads CASSLTGQGDEQYF. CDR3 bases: TGTGCCAGCAGCCTAACGGGACAGGGGGACGAGCAGTACTTC.

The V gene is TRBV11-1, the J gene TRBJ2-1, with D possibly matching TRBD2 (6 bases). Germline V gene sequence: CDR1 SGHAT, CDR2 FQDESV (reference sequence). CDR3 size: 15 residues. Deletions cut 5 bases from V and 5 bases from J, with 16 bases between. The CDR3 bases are TGTGCCAGCAGCCCCCCTAGCGCCCGTAACAATGAGCAGTTCTTC. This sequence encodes CASSPPSARNNEQFF.

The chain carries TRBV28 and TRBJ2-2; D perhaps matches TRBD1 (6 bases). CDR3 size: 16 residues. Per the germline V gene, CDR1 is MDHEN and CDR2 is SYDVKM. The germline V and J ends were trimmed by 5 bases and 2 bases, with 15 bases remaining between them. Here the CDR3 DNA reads TGTGCCAGCAGTCATGACAGAGGGGGTAACACCGGGGAGCTGTTTTTT. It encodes CASSHDRGGNTGELFF.

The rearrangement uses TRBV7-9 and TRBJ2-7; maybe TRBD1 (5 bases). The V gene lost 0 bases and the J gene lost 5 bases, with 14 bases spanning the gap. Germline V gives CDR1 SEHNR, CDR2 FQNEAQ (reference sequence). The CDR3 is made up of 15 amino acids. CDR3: CASSLASVREDEQYF. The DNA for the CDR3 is TGTGCCAGCAGCTTAGCATCGGTCAGGGAAGACGAGCAGTACTTC.

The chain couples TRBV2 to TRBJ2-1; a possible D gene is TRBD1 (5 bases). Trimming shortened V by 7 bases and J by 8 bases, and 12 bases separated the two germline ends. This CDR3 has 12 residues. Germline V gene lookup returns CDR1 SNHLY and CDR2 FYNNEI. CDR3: CASTALGDEQFF. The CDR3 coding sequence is TGTGCCAGCACCGCCCTAGGGGATGAGCAGTTCTTC. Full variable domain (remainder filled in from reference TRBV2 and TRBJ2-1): EPEVTQTPSHQVTQMGQEVILRCVPISNHLYFYWYRQILGQKVEFLVSFYNNEISEKSEIFDDQFSVERPDGSNFTLKIRSTKLEDSAMYFCASTALGDEQFFGPGTRLTVL.

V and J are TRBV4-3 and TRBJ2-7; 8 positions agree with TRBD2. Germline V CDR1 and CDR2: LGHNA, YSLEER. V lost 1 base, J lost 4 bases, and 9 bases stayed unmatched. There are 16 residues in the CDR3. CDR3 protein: CASSQAREGPSYEQYF. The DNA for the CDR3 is TGCGCCAGCAGCCAAGCCCGGGAGGGGCCGTCTTACGAGCAGTACTTC.

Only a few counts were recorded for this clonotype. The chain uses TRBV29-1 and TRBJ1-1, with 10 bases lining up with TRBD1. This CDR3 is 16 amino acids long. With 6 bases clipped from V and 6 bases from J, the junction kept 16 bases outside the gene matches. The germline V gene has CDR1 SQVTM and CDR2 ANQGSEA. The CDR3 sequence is CSVRTGGNRGDAEAFF. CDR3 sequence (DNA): TGCAGCGTGAGGACAGGGGGTAATCGGGGTGACGCTGAAGCTTTCTTT.

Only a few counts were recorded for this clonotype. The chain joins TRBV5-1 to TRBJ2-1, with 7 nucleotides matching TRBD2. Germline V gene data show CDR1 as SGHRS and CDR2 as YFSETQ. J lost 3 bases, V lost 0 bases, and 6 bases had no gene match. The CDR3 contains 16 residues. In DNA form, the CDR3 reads TGCGCCAGCAGCTTGGTTGCGGGGGAGTTCTACAATGAGCAGTTCTTC. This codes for CASSLVAGEFYNEQFF.

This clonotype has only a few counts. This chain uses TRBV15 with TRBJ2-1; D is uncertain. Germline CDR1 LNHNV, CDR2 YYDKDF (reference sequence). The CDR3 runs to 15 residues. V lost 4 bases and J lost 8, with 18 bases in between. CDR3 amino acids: CATSTRRSPGDEQFF. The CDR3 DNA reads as TGTGCCACCAGCACGAGGCGGAGTCCTGGGGATGAGCAGTTCTTC.

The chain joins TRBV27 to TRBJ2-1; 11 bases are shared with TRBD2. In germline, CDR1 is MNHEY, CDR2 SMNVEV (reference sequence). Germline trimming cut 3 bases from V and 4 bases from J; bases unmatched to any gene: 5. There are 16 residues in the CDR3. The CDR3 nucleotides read TGTGCCAGCAGTTTTCCCGGGACTAGCGGTTACAATGAGCAGTTCTTC. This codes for CASSFPGTSGYNEQFF.

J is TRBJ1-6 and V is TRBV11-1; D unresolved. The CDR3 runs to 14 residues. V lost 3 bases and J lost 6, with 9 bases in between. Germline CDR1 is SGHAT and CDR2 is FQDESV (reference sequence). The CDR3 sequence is CASSFDGLNSPLHF. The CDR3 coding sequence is TGTGCCAGCAGCTTCGACGGTCTTAATTCACCCCTCCACTTT. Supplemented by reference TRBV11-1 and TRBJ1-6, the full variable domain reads EAEVAQSPRYKITEKSQAVAFWCDPISGHATLYWYRQILGQGPELLVQFQDESVVDDSQLPKDRFSAERLKGVDSTLKIQPAELGDSAMYLCASSFDGLNSPLHFGNGTRLTVT.

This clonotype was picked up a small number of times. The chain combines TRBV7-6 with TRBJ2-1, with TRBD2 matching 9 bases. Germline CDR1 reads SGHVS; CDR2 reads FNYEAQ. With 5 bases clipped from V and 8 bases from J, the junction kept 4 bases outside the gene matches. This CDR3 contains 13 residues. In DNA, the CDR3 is TGTGCCAGCAGCCAAAGCGGGAGGCATGAGCAGTTCTTC. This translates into CASSQSGRHEQFF.

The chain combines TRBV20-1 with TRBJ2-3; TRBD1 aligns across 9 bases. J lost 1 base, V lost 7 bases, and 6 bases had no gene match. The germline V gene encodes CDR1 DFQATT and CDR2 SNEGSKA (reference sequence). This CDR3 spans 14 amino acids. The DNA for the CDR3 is TGCAGTGTTCCAGGACAGGGGCGCACAGATACGCAGTATTTT. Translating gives CSVPGQGRTDTQYF.

The DNA for the CDR3 is TGTGCCAGCAGCTTAGGAAGAGGGGGGATCAATGAGCAGTTCTTC. Translated: CASSLGRGGINEQFF. The chain links TRBV7-2 to TRBJ2-1; either TRBD1 or TRBD2 may fit D (6 bases each). The length of the CDR3 is 15 residues. Trimming pared 1 base from V and 6 bases from J, leaving 13 bases between. From germline, CDR1 is SGHTA and CDR2 FQGNSA.

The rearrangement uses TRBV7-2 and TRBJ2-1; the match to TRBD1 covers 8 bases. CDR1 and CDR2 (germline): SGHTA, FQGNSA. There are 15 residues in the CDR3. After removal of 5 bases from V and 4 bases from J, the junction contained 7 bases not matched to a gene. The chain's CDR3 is CASSNRDRSYNEQFF. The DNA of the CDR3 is TGTGCCAGCAGCAACCGGGACAGGTCATACAATGAGCAGTTCTTC. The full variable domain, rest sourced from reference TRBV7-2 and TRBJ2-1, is GAGVSQSPSNKVTEKGKDVELRCDPISGHTALYWYRQSLGQGLEFLIYFQGNSAPDKSGLPSDRFSAERTGGSVSTLTIQRTQQEDSAVYLCASSNRDRSYNEQFFGPGTRLTVL.

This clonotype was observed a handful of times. DNA for the CDR3: TGTGCCAGCAGCTCTCCCATGGGACACCCTAGCTCTGGGGCCAACGTCCTGACTTTC. Translating gives CASSSPMGHPSSGANVLTF. This chain links TRBV7-9 with TRBJ2-6; TRBD1 is a possible D gene (6 bases). CDR3 length: 19 amino acids. CDR1 is SEHNR, CDR2 FQNEAQ, per germline (reference sequence). Trimming cost V 4 bases and J 0 bases, with 19 bases left between them.

The CDR3 reads CASSLWLGKQETQYF. DNA for the CDR3: TGTGCCAGCAGCTTGTGGCTGGGGAAGCAAGAGACCCAGTACTTC. The chain links TRBV5-4 to TRBJ2-5, with D unresolved. Germline CDR1 and CDR2: SGHNT and YYREEE (reference sequence). Trimming removed 1 base at V and 2 bases at J, with 12 bases between. The CDR3 covers 15 residues.

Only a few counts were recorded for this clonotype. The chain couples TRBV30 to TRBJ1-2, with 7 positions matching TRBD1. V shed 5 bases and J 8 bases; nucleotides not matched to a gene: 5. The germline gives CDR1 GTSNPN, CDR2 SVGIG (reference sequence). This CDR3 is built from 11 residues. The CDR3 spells CAWYSGGGYTF. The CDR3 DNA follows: TGTGCCTGGTACTCAGGGGGAGGCTACACCTTC.

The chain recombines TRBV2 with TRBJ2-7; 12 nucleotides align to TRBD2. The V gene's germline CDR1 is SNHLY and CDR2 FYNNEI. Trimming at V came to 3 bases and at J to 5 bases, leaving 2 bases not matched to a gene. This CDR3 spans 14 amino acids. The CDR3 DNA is TGTGCCAGCAGTGATCCTAGCGGGAGGGACGAGCAGTACTTC. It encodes CASSDPSGRDEQYF.

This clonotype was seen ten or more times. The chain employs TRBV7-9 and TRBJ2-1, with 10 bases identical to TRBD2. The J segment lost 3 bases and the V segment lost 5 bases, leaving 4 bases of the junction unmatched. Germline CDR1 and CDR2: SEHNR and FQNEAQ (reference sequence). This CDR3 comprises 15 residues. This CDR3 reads CASSRGLADYNEQFF. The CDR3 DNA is TGTGCCAGCAGCCGAGGACTAGCGGACTACAATGAGCAGTTCTTC.

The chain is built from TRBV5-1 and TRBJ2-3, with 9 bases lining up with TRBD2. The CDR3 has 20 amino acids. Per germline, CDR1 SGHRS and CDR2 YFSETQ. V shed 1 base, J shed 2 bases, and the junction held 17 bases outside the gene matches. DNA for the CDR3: TGCGCCAGCAGCTTGCGGGGATCTGGGACTAGCTCCCGAGCCACAGATACGCAGTATTTT. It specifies CASSLRGSGTSSRATDTQYF.

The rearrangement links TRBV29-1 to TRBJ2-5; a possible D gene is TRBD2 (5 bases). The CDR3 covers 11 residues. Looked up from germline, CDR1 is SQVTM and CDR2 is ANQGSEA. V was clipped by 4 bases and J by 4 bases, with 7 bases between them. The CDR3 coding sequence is TGCAGCGTTGGGGGAGCAGAGACCCAGTACTTC. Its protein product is CSVGGAETQYF.

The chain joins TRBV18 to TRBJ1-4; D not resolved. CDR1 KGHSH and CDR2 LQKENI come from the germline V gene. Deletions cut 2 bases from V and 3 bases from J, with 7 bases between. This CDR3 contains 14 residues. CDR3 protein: CASSPGSANEKLFF. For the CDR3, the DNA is TGTGCCAGCTCACCAGGATCCGCTAATGAAAAACTGTTTTTT.

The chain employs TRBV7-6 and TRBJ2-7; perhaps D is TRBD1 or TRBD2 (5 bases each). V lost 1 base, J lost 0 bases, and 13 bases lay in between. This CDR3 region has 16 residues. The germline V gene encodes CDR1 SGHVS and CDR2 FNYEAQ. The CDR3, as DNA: TGTGCCAGCAGCTTAGGGGGGTGGGCTGGCTCCTACGAGCAGTACTTC. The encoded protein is CASSLGGWAGSYEQYF.

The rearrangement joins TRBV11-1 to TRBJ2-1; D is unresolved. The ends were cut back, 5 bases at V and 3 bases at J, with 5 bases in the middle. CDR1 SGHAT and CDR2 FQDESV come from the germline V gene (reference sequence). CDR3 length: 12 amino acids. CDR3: CASSTIYNEQFF. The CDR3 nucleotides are TGTGCCAGCAGCACGATCTACAATGAGCAGTTCTTC.

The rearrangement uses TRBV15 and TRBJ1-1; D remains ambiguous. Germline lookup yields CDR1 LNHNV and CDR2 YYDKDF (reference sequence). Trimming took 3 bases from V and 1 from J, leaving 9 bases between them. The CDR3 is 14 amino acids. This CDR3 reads CATSRPAGNTEAFF. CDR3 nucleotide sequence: TGTGCCACCAGCAGGCCCGCCGGGAACACTGAAGCTTTCTTT.

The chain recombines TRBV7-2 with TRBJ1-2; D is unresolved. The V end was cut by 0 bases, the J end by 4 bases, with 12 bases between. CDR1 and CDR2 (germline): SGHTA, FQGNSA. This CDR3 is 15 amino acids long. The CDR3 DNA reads TGTGCCAGCAGCTTAGCGATTAGGGCCTCCTATGGCTACACCTTC. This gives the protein CASSLAIRASYGYTF.

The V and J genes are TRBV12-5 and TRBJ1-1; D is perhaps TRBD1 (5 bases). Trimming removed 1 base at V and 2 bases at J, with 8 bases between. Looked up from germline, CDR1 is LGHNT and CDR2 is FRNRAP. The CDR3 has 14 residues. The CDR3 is CASGLGRDNTEAFF. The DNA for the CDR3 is TGTGCTAGTGGTTTGGGCAGGGACAACACTGAAGCTTTCTTT.